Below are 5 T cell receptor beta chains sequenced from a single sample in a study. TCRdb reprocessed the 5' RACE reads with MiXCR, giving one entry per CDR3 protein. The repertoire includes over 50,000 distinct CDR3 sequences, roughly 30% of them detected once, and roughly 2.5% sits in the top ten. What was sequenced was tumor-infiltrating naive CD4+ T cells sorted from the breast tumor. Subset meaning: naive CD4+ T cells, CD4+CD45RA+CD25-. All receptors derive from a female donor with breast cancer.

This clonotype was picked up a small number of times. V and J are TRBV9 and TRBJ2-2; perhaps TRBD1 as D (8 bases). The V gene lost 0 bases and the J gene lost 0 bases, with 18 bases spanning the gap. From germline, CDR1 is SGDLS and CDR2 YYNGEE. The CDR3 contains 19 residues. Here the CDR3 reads CASSVGSRQGTTNTGELFF. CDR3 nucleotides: TGTGCCAGCAGCGTAGGAAGTAGACAGGGGACTACGAACACCGGGGAGCTGTTTTTT.

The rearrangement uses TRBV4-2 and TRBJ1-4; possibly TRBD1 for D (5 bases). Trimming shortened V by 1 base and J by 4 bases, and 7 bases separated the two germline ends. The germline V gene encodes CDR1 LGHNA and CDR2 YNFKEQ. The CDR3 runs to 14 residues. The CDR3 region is CASSQAQGNEKLFF. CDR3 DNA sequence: TGTGCCAGCAGCCAAGCTCAGGGTAATGAAAAACTGTTTTTT.

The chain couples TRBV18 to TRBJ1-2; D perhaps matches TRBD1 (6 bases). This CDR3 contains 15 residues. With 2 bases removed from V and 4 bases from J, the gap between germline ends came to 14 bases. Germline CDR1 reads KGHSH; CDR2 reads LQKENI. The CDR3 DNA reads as TGTGCCAGCTCACCAGCCGGACAGTTTAGCTATGGCTACACCTTC. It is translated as CASSPAGQFSYGYTF.

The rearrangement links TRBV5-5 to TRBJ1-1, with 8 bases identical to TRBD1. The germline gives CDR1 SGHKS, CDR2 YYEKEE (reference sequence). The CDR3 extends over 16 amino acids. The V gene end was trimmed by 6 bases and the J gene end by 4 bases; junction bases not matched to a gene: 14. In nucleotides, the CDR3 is TGTGCCAGCACTCAGATCCAGGGGGCGCGGGGCACTGAAGCTTTCTTT. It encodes CASTQIQGARGTEAFF.

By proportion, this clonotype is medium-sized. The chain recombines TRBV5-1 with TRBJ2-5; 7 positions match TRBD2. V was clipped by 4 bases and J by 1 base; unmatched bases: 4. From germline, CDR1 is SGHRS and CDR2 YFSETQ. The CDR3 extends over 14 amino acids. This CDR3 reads CASSPGTTQETQYF. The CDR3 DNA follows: TGCGCCAGCAGCCCCGGGACTACCCAAGAGACCCAGTACTTC. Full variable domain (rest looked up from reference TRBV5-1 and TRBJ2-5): KAGVTQTPRYLIKTRGQQVTLSCSPISGHRSVSWYQQTPGQGLQFLFEYFSETQRNKGNFPGRFSGRQFSNSRSEMNVSTLELGDSALYLCASSPGTTQETQYFGPGTRLLVL.